This T cell receptor (beta chain) was identified during a study of T-cell memory formation after mild COVID-19. At the level of the study: TCR clusters mostly belonged to single donors. Study-wide results and limits: Clones contracting day 15 to 85 were balanced CD4/CD8; later expanders leaned CD4+.

Points on this clonotype: Its antigen is not known.

MiXCR, run by TCRdb on the 5' RACE reads, gives a single entry per CDR3 protein. The data show 400,000 or so distinct CDR3 sequences, with around 19% seen just once and approximately 8.4% held by the top ten. The specimen was PBMCs or a T cell subset sorted from them (not recorded which). The source is an adult woman who had mild COVID-19 (a few samples of this study predate the infection). Cell type and time point are not known.

DNA for the CDR3: TGCGCCAGCAGATGGAAGCCAGAGAGGGACACTGAAGCTTTCTTT. Protein product: CASRWKPERDTEAFF. This sequence joins TRBV5-1 and TRBJ1-1; D not certain. This CDR3 region has 15 residues. V was trimmed by 5 bases and J by 3 bases, leaving 17 bases between them. The V gene's germline CDR1 is SGHRS and CDR2 YFSETQ.